Listed here are 5 T cell receptor beta chains from one sample, sequenced in a study of cytomegalovirus exposure and HLA in healthy donors. Primers: 60 Vbeta forward and 13 Jbeta reverse. Generated by immunoSEQ multiplex PCR, the TCRdb table keeps only in-frame clones and is missing some. The profile shows some 110,000 clones, about 10% of them singletons. The sequencing sample was made of PBMCs. The source of these receptors is a man in his thirties or forties in good health and CMV-seronegative.

This clone was seen a few times. Other DNA sequences in this specimen translate into the identical CDR3. This chain's CDR3 is CATSRLGQGYQPQHF. The DNA for the CDR3 is TGTGCCACCAGCAGACTGGGGCAGGGGTATCAGCCCCAGCATTTT. This chain connects TRBV15 to TRBJ1-5, with D possibly matching TRBD1 (6 bases). This CDR3 is built from 15 residues. CDR1 and CDR2 from the germline V gene are LNHNV and YYDKDF (reference sequence). V was clipped by 2 bases and J by 5 bases, with 13 bases between them.

This clone occurred a few times. At one boundary the junction diverges from the germline segment, which might be a read error. Other DNA sequences from this sample encode an identical CDR3 as well. The chain is built from TRBV12-5 and TRBJ2-5; 7 bases line up with TRBD1. The germline gives CDR1 LGHNT, CDR2 FRNRAP. The CDR3 covers 13 residues. The CDR3 sequence: CASGLGQKETQYF. The CDR3 DNA reads TGTGCTAGTGGATTGGGACAGAAAGAGACCCAGTACTTC.

The V and J genes are TRBV6-1 and TRBJ2-1; 8 bases match TRBD2. V was clipped by 1 base and J by 4 bases; unmatched bases: 9. The CDR3 has 17 residues. Germline V gene sequence: CDR1 MNHNS, CDR2 SASEGT. The CDR3: CASSEDWSSGWYNEQFF. CDR3 nucleotides: TGTGCCAGCAGTGAAGATTGGTCTAGCGGGTGGTACAATGAGCAGTTCTTC.

The chain links TRBV2 to TRBJ1-5, with a possible D match to TRBD1 (6 bases). Germline CDR1 is SNHLY and CDR2 is FYNNEI. CDR3 size: 15 residues. V lost 2 bases and J 5 bases, leaving 13 bases between the germline ends. CDR3 amino acids: CASSETGREDQPQHF. CDR3 nucleotide sequence: TGTGCCAGCAGTGAAACAGGGAGGGAGGATCAGCCCCAGCATTTT.

This clone was seen more than once but under ten times. The genes are TRBV6-6 and TRBJ1-1; 8 nucleotides match TRBD1. The J segment lost 3 bases and the V segment lost 4 bases, leaving 4 bases of the junction unmatched. The CDR3 has 14 residues. The germline CDR1 and CDR2 sequences are MNHNY and SVGAGI (reference sequence). The CDR3: CASSSRGRDTEAFF. Here the CDR3 DNA reads TGTGCCAGCAGTTCCAGGGGGCGCGACACTGAAGCTTTCTTT.